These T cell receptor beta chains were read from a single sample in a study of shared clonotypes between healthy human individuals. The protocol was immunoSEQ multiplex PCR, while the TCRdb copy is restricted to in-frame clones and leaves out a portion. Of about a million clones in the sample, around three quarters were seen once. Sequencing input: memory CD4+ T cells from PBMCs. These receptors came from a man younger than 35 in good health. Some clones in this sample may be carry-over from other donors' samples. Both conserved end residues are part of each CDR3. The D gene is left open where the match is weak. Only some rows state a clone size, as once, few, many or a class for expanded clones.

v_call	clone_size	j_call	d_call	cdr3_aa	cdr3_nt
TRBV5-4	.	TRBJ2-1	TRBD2	CASSFRLAGTYNEQFF	TGTGCCAGCAGCTTTAGGCTAGCGGGTACTTACAATGAGCAGTTCTTC
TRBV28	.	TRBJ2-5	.	CASNPRQLQETQYF	TGTGCCAGCAACCCCAGACAGCTTCAAGAGACCCAGTACTTC
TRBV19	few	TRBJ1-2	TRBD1	CASKRQGARNYGYTF	TGTGCCAGTAAAAGACAGGGGGCGCGTAACTATGGCTACACCTTC
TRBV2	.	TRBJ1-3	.	CASSDRANTIYF	TGTGCCAGCAGTGACAGGGCTAACACCATATATTTT
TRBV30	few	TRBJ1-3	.	CAWSVIGNTIYF	TGTGCCTGGAGTGTAATTGGAAACACCATATATTTT
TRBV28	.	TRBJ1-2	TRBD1	CASSLWGAGASTGQENYGYTF	TGTGCCAGCAGTTTATGGGGGGCCGGGGCCTCTACGGGACAGGAAAACTATGGCTACACCTTC
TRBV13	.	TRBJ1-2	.	CASSLGASYGYTF	TGTGCCAGCAGCTTAGGCGCGAGCTATGGCTACACCTTC
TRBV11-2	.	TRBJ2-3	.	CASSHRQALTDTQYF	TGTGCCAGCAGCCACCGCCAGGCCCTCACAGATACGCAGTATTTT
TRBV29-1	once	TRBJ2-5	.	CSVEGTSRETQYF	TGCAGCGTTGAGGGGACCTCCCGGGAGACCCAGTACTTC
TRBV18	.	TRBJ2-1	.	CASSRDKEQFF	TGTGCCAGCTCACGGGACAAAGAGCAGTTCTTC
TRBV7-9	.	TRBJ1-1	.	CASSSLSGGNTEAFF	TGTGCCAGCAGCTCGCTAAGCGGAGGGAACACTGAAGCTTTCTTT
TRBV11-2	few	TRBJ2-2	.	CTTPRGPQNTGELFF	TGTACTACACCGCGGGGGCCGCAGAACACCGGGGAGCTGTTTTTT
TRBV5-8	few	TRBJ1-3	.	CASSLQGSSGNTIYF	TGTGCCAGCAGCTTGCAGGGCTCCTCTGGAAACACCATATATTTT
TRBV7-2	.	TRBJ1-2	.	CASNTPSGPTYGYTF	TGTGCCAGCAACACTCCATCGGGGCCAACCTATGGCTACACCTTC
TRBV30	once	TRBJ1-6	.	CAWSVQDWSPLHF	TGTGCCTGGAGTGTACAAGACTGGTCACCCCTCCACTTT
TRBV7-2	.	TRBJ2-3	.	CASSPHRTTGTDTQYF	TGTGCCAGCAGCCCACACCGGACAACGGGAACAGATACGCAGTATTTT
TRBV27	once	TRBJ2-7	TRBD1	CASSLYGTGYSEQYF	TGTGCCAGCAGTTTATACGGGACAGGGTACTCCGAGCAGTACTTC
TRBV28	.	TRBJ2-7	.	CASSLGGLGRVAYEQYF	TGTGCCAGCAGTTTGGGAGGCTTGGGTAGGGTCGCCTACGAGCAGTACTTC
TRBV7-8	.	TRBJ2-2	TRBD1	CASSLDRVGGELFF	TGTGCCAGCAGCCTCGACAGGGTTGGCGGGGAGCTGTTTTTT
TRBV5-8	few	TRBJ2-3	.	CASSFIRDTQYF	TGTGCCAGCAGCTTCATCCGAGATACGCAGTATTTT
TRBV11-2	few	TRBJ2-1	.	CASSALVAVPGNEQFF	TGTGCCAGCAGCGCCCTGGTAGCGGTCCCTGGGAATGAGCAGTTCTTC
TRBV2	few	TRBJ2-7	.	CASMGTPAYEQYF	TGTGCCAGCATGGGAACACCAGCCTACGAGCAGTACTTC
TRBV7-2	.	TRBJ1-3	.	CASSLGGGRAGNTIYF	TGTGCCAGCAGCTTAGGAGGGGGAAGGGCGGGAAACACCATATATTTT
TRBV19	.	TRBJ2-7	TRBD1	CASSTRQGGASEQYF	TGTGCCAGTAGTACCCGACAGGGGGGCGCATCCGAGCAGTACTTC
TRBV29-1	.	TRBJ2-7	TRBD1	CSVQGGTGGSYEQYF	TGCAGCGTCCAGGGGGGGACAGGGGGCTCCTACGAGCAGTACTTC
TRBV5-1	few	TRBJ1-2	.	CASSFRTPKDYGYTF	TGCGCCAGCAGCTTCCGGACCCCCAAGGACTATGGCTACACCTTC
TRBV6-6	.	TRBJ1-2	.	CASRPTGNYGYTF	TGTGCCAGCAGACCTACAGGGAACTATGGCTACACCTTC
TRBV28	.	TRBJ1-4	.	CASSYRVARKLFF	TGTGCCAGCAGTTACCGAGTTGCCAGGAAACTGTTTTTT
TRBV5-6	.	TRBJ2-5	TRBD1	CASSSLRTGQETQYF	TGTGCCAGCAGCTCCCTCCGGACAGGTCAAGAGACCCAGTACTTC
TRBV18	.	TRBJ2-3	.	CASSPNRFDTQYF	TGTGCCAGCTCACCCAACCGGTTCGATACGCAGTATTTT
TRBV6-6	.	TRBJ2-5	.	CASSYQTLGETQYF	TGTGCCAGCAGCTACCAGACCCTTGGGGAGACCCAGTACTTC
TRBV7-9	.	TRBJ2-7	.	CASSLGTGYEQYF	TGTGCCAGCAGCTTAGGGACGGGTTACGAGCAGTACTTC
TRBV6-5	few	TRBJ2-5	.	CASNPDRGGRKTQYF	TGTGCCAGCAATCCAGACAGGGGCGGGAGAAAGACCCAGTACTTC
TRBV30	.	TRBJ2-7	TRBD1	CAWRSVGQGDEQYF	TGTGCCTGGAGAAGCGTGGGACAGGGTGACGAGCAGTACTTC
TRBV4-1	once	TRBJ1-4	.	CASSQDWEKLFF	TGCGCCAGCAGCCAAGATTGGGAAAAACTGTTTTTT
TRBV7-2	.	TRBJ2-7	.	CASSLGSRGEQYF	TGTGCCAGCAGCTTAGGGTCGAGGGGCGAGCAGTACTTC
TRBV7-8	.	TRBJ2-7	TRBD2	CASSFSLTLAAYEQYF	TGTGCCAGCAGCTTCTCCCTAACGCTAGCGGCCTACGAGCAGTACTTC
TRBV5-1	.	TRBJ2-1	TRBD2	CASSLRTSGSIYNEQFF	TGCGCCAGCAGCTTGAGGACTAGCGGGAGCATCTACAATGAGCAGTTCTTC
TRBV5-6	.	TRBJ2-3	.	CASRAGPSTDTQYF	TGTGCCAGCCGGGCGGGCCCAAGCACAGATACGCAGTATTTT
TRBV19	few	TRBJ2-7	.	CASSPGTPLSGEQYF	TGTGCCAGTAGTCCGGGGACTCCCCTTTCCGGCGAGCAGTACTTC
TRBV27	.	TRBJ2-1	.	CASSRPLPPYNEQFF	TGTGCCAGCAGTAGGCCACTGCCGCCCTACAATGAGCAGTTCTTC
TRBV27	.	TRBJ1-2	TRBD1	CASSLNRGSRGYTF	TGTGCCAGCAGTTTAAACAGGGGGTCTCGTGGCTACACCTTC